This T cell receptor (beta chain) was sequenced in a study of T-cell reconstitution after alpha-beta-depleted transplantation in children (TCRdb year 2016). Concerning the study at large: T-cell immune reconstitution after TCRalphabeta/CD19-depleted allogeneic hematopoietic cell transplantation in children was quantitatively tracked in the study by means of TCR repertoire profiling.

CDR1 WSHSY and CDR2 SAAADI were looked up in the germline V gene. The CDR3 goes from the cysteine to the phenylalanine over 13 residues. CDR3 DNA is the only sequence kept; it has 39 bases, read in frame from the first base. From V the trimming removes 8 bases and from J it removes 6 bases, while the gene matches leave 10 bases of the junction unaccounted for. In this sample, this clonotype turned up a few times. Its recognized antigen is unknown. No base-level quality is on record; no much larger clone is a single base apart. Libraries were constructed by PCR. TCRdb shows the sequencer as Illumina HiSeq 2500. TCR libraries were prepared with molecular barcoding, using unique molecular identifiers to normalize TCRbeta repertoire quantification. TCRdb reprocessing: public reads trimmed at Q25 with fastp, clones called with MiXCR, in-frame beta chains kept. Rows matching on CDR3 protein sequence are summarized as one entry with the most common DNA and genes. Present in this sample are nearly 550,000 distinct CDR3 sequences, 15% to 20% of which were seen just once. The top ten clonotypes cover more than 2.5% of the sample.

This receptor chain uses TRBV10-2 and TRBJ2-7; 7 of the junction bases match TRBD2. Sequenced material: PBMCs from the stem cell graft donor, taken from the stem cell graft. The TCR sequence derives from a human donor who donated a stem cell graft to a child with acute lymphoblastic leukemia. The CDR3 here reads CASSGEGFGEQYF. The DNA sequence is given as TGCGCCAGCTCGGGGGAGGGCTTTGGCGAGCAGTACTTC.